The 27 T cell receptor beta chains below come from one sample, sequenced in a study of OX40 agonist ivuxolimab in advanced cancers. Sequencing used immunoSEQ multiplex PCR; TCRdb keeps in-frame clones, though not all of them. The sample contains tens of thousands of clones, 85% to 95% of which appear only once. Sequenced material: CD4+ or CD8+ T cells sorted from blood, taken in a trial of the OX40 agonist ivuxolimab. Every receptor here comes from an adult with an advanced solid tumor such as melanoma, head and neck, liver or kidney cancer.

In this sample, this clone turned up a few times. The V gene is TRBV5-1, the J gene TRBJ2-1, with D possibly called TRBD1 or TRBD2 (7 bases each). The V gene's germline CDR1 is SGHRS and CDR2 YFSETQ. The V end lost 6 bases, the J end lost 4 bases, and 14 bases lay between the germline ends. The CDR3 has 14 amino acids. CDR3 region: CASTPGGGYNEQFF. As DNA, the CDR3 is TGCGCCAGCACCCCAGGGGGGGGGTACAATGAGCAGTTCTTC. The complete variable domain, with remaining parts taken from reference TRBV5-1 and TRBJ2-1, reads KAGVTQTPRYLIKTRGQQVTLSCSPISGHRSVSWYQQTPGQGLQFLFEYFSETQRNKGNFPGRFSGRQFSNSRSEMNVSTLELGDSALYLCASTPGGGYNEQFFGPGTRLTVL.

The rearrangement links TRBV6-1 to TRBJ2-3, with 14 positions matching TRBD2. The V and J ends lost 0 bases and 2 bases, in that order; junction bases with no gene match: 4. Per germline, CDR1 MNHNS and CDR2 SASEGT. The CDR3 extends over 18 amino acids. CDR3 amino acids: CASSEAGLAGAVTDTQYF. The CDR3 nucleotides are TGTGCCAGCAGTGAAGCGGGACTAGCGGGAGCTGTCACAGATACGCAGTATTTT.

V is TRBV9 and J is TRBJ2-1, with 10 nucleotides matching TRBD2. The CDR3 is 17 residues long. CDR1 and CDR2 (germline): SGDLS, YYNGEE. V was pared by 4 bases and J by 2 bases, with 9 bases of the junction left unmatched. CDR3 sequence: CASSRFFTSGTYNEQFF. The DNA of the CDR3 is TGTGCCAGCAGCCGATTTTTTACTAGCGGGACCTACAATGAGCAGTTCTTC. The full variable domain, rest sourced from reference TRBV9 and TRBJ2-1, is DSGVTQTPKHLITATGQRVTLRCSPRSGDLSVYWYQQSLDQGLQFLIQYYNGEERAKGNILERFSAQQFPDLHSELNLSSLELGDSALYFCASSRFFTSGTYNEQFFGPGTRLTVL.

The chain links TRBV11-2 to TRBJ2-2; weak D call: TRBD2 (6 bases). CDR3 size: 20 residues. V lost 0 bases and J lost 1, with 21 bases in between. In germline, CDR1 is SGHAT, CDR2 FQNNGV. This chain's CDR3 is CASSLEFGTSYTLNTGELFF. CDR3 nucleotides: TGTGCCAGCAGCTTAGAATTTGGCACTAGCTATACCTTGAACACCGGGGAGCTGTTTTTT.

The chain recombines TRBV5-1 with TRBJ1-4; D gene unclear. The germline V gene encodes CDR1 SGHRS and CDR2 YFSETQ. CDR3 length: 14 residues. Trimming removed 4 bases at V and 1 base at J, with 8 bases between. The CDR3 sequence is CASSPHQTNEKLFF. The CDR3 bases are TGCGCCAGCAGCCCCCATCAAACTAATGAAAAACTGTTTTTT.

For the CDR3, the DNA is TGCGCCAGCAGCCAAGAAGGGGACTCCTTCTACTACGAGCAGTACTTC. This codes for CASSQEGDSFYYEQYF. The chain is built from TRBV4-1 and TRBJ2-7, with a tentative D call TRBD2 (6 bases). The length of the CDR3 is 16 residues. Germline assignment: CDR1 MGHRA and CDR2 YSYEKL. Trimming pared 0 bases from V and 3 bases from J, leaving 15 bases between.

DNA of the CDR3: TGCGCCAGCAGCTTGAGGGGGACTTCCAGCTCCTACAATGAGCAGTTCTTC. This codes for CASSLRGTSSSYNEQFF. V gene TRBV5-1 combines with J gene TRBJ2-1; D tentatively fits TRBD1 or TRBD2 (6 bases each). Germline V lookup: CDR1 SGHRS, CDR2 YFSETQ. The CDR3 covers 17 residues. The V end lost 1 base, the J end lost 0 bases, and 14 bases lay between the germline ends.

This chain joins TRBV6-1 and TRBJ2-7; either TRBD1 or TRBD2 may fit D (5 bases each). Deletions cut 5 bases from V and 5 bases from J, with 13 bases between. Germline CDR1 reads MNHNS; CDR2 reads SASEGT. The CDR3 spans 13 residues. CDR3 protein: CASSTRTGHEQYF. CDR3 bases: TGTGCCAGCAGTACTAGGACGGGGCACGAGCAGTACTTC.

The chain employs TRBV4-1 and TRBJ1-1; 7 nucleotides agree with TRBD1. CDR1 MGHRA and CDR2 YSYEKL come from the germline V gene. Trimming at V came to 5 bases and at J to 1 base, leaving 4 bases not matched to a gene. The CDR3 contains 14 residues. The CDR3 bases are TGCGCCAGCAGCACAGGGACAGCGAACACTGAAGCTTTCTTT. It codes for CASSTGTANTEAFF.

This clone was seen once. J is TRBJ2-1 and V is TRBV5-1; 8 bases match TRBD1. The CDR3 length is 15 residues. Trimming took 0 bases from V and 10 from J; bases not matched to a gene: 9. CDR1 and CDR2 (germline): SGHRS, YFSETQ. The CDR3 DNA reads TGCGCCAGCAGCTTGGGTCAGGGGGCCGTCAGCGAGCAGTTCTTC. Its protein product is CASSLGQGAVSEQFF.

This sequence joins TRBV7-6 and TRBJ2-2; a possible D gene is TRBD2 (6 bases). Trimming took 5 bases from V and 8 from J, leaving 12 bases between them. The CDR3 runs to 13 residues. In germline, CDR1 is SGHVS, CDR2 FNYEAQ. As DNA, the CDR3 is TGTGCCAGCAGCCCGGGACTGTGGGGGGAGCTGTTTTTT. It yields the protein CASSPGLWGELFF. The full variable domain, its missing parts supplied by reference TRBV7-6 and TRBJ2-2, is GAGVSQSPRYKVTKRGQDVALRCDPISGHVSLYWYRQALGQGPEFLTYFNYEAQQDKSGLPNDRFSAERPEGSISTLTIQRTEQRDSAMYRCASSPGLWGELFFGEGSRLTVL.

CDR3 in amino acids: CASSGIQGPLYGYTF. Written as DNA, the CDR3 is TGTGCCAGCAGCGGCATACAGGGACCGCTCTATGGCTACACCTTC. V is TRBV5-5 and J is TRBJ1-2, with D possibly matching TRBD1 (6 bases). Trimming shortened V by 4 bases and J by 4 bases, and 17 bases separated the two germline ends. The CDR3 totals 15 residues. Looked up from germline, CDR1 is SGHKS and CDR2 is YYEKEE (reference sequence). Combining the CDR3 with reference TRBV5-5 and TRBJ1-2 gives the whole variable domain DAGVTQSPTHLIKTRGQQVTLRCSPISGHKSVSWYQQVLGQGPQFIFQYYEKEERGRGNFPDRFSARQFPNYSSELNVNALLLGDSALYLCASSGIQGPLYGYTFGSGTRLTVV.

J is TRBJ1-1 and V is TRBV19; tentative D call: TRBD1 (6 bases). CDR1 LNHDA and CDR2 SQIVND come from the germline V gene (reference sequence). V was shortened by 8 bases and J by 4 bases, with 20 bases between the two germline ends. The CDR3 has 15 residues. The CDR3 is CASRVVPRGGTEAFF. The CDR3 DNA sequence: TGTGCCAGTCGAGTGGTACCGAGGGGGGGCACTGAAGCTTTCTTT.

V usage is TRBV19 and J usage is TRBJ1-5, with a tentative D call TRBD1 (5 bases). Trimming shortened V by 1 base and J by 3 bases, and 13 bases separated the two germline ends. Germline V gene data show CDR1 as LNHDA and CDR2 as SQIVND (reference sequence). This CDR3 contains 16 residues. CDR3 in amino acids: CASSIAGPTFNQPQHF. The CDR3 DNA is TGTGCCAGTAGTATAGCGGGGCCTACCTTCAATCAGCCCCAGCATTTT.

The chain has TRBV10-1 and TRBJ2-1, with 7 bases aligning to TRBD2. Trimming removed 6 bases from V and 1 base from J; junction bases left unmatched: 12. There are 17 residues in the CDR3. CDR1 and CDR2 from the germline V gene are WNHNN and SYGVQD (reference sequence). The CDR3 coding sequence is TGCGCCAGCAGCCAGACCTATAGCGGGCAGTCCTACAATGAGCAGTTCTTC. Encoded protein: CASSQTYSGQSYNEQFF.

This chain connects TRBV23-1 to TRBJ1-1; 8 bases match TRBD1. TRBV23-1 is marked as an open reading frame, function uncertain. The CDR3 is made up of 22 amino acids. With V trimmed by 7 bases and J by 4 bases, 32 bases remained unmatched. The CDR3 reads CASKGTTGTASFRSGGGTEAFF. The CDR3 nucleotides are TGCGCCAGCAAAGGCACCACAGGGACAGCAAGTTTTAGGTCAGGGGGCGGCACTGAAGCTTTCTTT.

The V and J genes are TRBV4-1 and TRBJ2-4; no firm D call. The CDR3 totals 14 residues. V was clipped by 2 bases and J by 3 bases, with 8 bases between them. The germline gives CDR1 MGHRA, CDR2 YSYEKL. CDR3 protein: CASSQSDNKNIQYF. The CDR3 region has the DNA TGCGCCAGCAGCCAATCAGACAACAAAAACATTCAGTACTTC.

The CDR3 DNA follows: TGTGCCAGCAGTTTAAGGGGGGACAGCACTGAAGCTTTCTTT. Protein: CASSLRGDSTEAFF. The genes are TRBV27 and TRBJ1-1; 7 bases match TRBD1. CDR3 length: 14 amino acids. CDR1 MNHEY and CDR2 SMNVEV come from the germline V gene (reference sequence). V was clipped by 2 bases and J by 4 bases; unmatched bases: 4.

The V gene is TRBV6-5, the J gene TRBJ2-3; D unresolved. V lost 6 bases and J lost 0, with 7 bases in between. CDR1 MNHEY and CDR2 SVGAGI come from the germline V gene. The CDR3 runs to 13 residues. The CDR3, as DNA: TGTGCCAGCAGGTCACTTAGCACAGATACGCAGTATTTT. Its translation: CASRSLSTDTQYF.

This clone was seen once. The chain joins TRBV5-1 to TRBJ2-3; 8 positions agree with TRBD2. Germline CDR1 SGHRS, CDR2 YFSETQ. V gave up 0 bases and J gave up 2 bases; unmatched junction bases: 8. There are 17 residues in the CDR3. The CDR3 reads CASSLANPSGYTDTQYF. DNA of the CDR3: TGCGCCAGCAGCTTGGCCAACCCTAGCGGGTACACAGATACGCAGTATTTT.

The J gene is TRBJ2-7, the V gene TRBV15; D may match TRBD1 or TRBD2 (5 bases each). The CDR3 runs 16 residues. Trimming shortened V by 6 bases and J by 0 bases, and 18 bases separated the two germline ends. The germline CDR1 and CDR2 sequences are LNHNV and YYDKDF (reference sequence). In nucleotides, the CDR3 is TGTGCCACCAGTCCTTTGGGGGATTTGTACTCCTACGAGCAGTACTTC. Translating gives CATSPLGDLYSYEQYF.

This clone was seen just once. The chain combines TRBV6-1 with TRBJ2-1; D is ambiguous. The CDR3 extends over 11 amino acids. Germline V gene data show CDR1 as MNHNS and CDR2 as SASEGT. Trimming shortened V by 8 bases and J by 9 bases, and 11 bases separated the two germline ends. DNA of the CDR3: TGTGCCAGCCTCACGTGGGGTGAGCAGTTCTTC. This gives the protein CASLTWGEQFF.

A single count supports this clone. V is TRBV6-1 and J is TRBJ2-7; 7 bases match TRBD1. Looked up from germline, CDR1 is MNHNS and CDR2 is SASEGT. V dropped 0 bases and J dropped 1; count of bases not matched to a gene: 15. The CDR3 has 19 amino acids. CDR3 DNA: TGTGCCAGCAGTGAAGCTCCTGGATATAGACAGGGATATTCCTACGAGCAGTACTTC. It is translated as CASSEAPGYRQGYSYEQYF.

The chain links TRBV5-1 to TRBJ2-3, with TRBD2 matching 7 bases. V trimming: 0 bases; J trimming: 1 base; junction bases outside the gene matches: 5. The germline V gene has CDR1 SGHRS and CDR2 YFSETQ. CDR3 length: 16 amino acids. The CDR3 loop is CASSLAGRGGTDTQYF. In nucleotides, the CDR3 is TGCGCCAGCAGCTTGGCGGGTCGGGGGGGCACAGATACGCAGTATTTT.

The gene calls are TRBV7-9 and TRBJ2-5; 8 positions agree with TRBD1. V gave up 7 bases and J gave up 2 bases; unmatched junction bases: 3. This CDR3 region has 13 residues. The germline CDR1 and CDR2 sequences are SEHNR and FQNEAQ (reference sequence). CDR3 region: CASNGQGQETQYF. Here the CDR3 DNA reads TGTGCCAGCAACGGACAGGGACAAGAGACCCAGTACTTC. The full variable domain, rest sourced from reference TRBV7-9 and TRBJ2-5, is DTGVSQNPRHKITKRGQNVTFRCDPISEHNRLYWYRQTLGQGPEFLTYFQNEAQLEKSRLLSDRFSAERPKGSFSTLEIQRTEQGDSAMYLCASNGQGQETQYFGPGTRLLVL.

The sample holds one count of this clone. The CDR3 loop is CASSSEFGELFF. The CDR3 nucleotides are TGTGCCAGCAGCTCCGAGTTCGGGGAGCTGTTTTTT. The chain is built from TRBV11-2 and TRBJ2-2; no reliable D call. V was clipped by 4 bases and J by 7 bases, with 7 bases between them. This CDR3 comprises 12 residues. Germline CDR1 and CDR2: SGHAT and FQNNGV. Combining the CDR3 with reference TRBV11-2 and TRBJ2-2 gives the whole variable domain EAGVAQSPRYKIIEKRQSVAFWCNPISGHATLYWYQQILGQGPKLLIQFQNNGVVDDSQLPKDRFSAERLKGVDSTLKIQPAKLEDSAVYLCASSSEFGELFFGEGSRLTVL.

This chain connects TRBV19 to TRBJ1-5, with unresolved D. From germline, CDR1 is LNHDA and CDR2 SQIVND (reference sequence). The CDR3 runs 17 residues. With 6 bases removed from V and 0 bases from J, the gap between germline ends came to 18 bases. CDR3 in amino acids: CASRWTINKYSNQPQHF. The CDR3 DNA follows: TGTGCCAGTAGATGGACGATTAATAAATATAGCAATCAGCCCCAGCATTTT.